This T cell receptor beta chain was captured by sequencing in a study of cytotoxic CD8 clonotypes in ibrutinib-treated CLL. Depths of 1 in 200,000 to 1 in 1 million T cells were the sequencing target. Libraries were prepared by immunoSEQ multiplex PCR; TCRdb keeps only in-frame clonotypes and omits some of them. The profile shows tens of thousands of clones, approximately 85% of them singletons. Remarks on this clone: Its antigen remains unidentified.

V dropped 0 bases and J dropped 1 base, with 4 bases sitting between them. The germline gives CDR1 SGDLS, CDR2 YYNGEE. The CDR3 totals 14 residues. Study outcomes and limitations: Whereas clonality rose at ibrutinib response, it declined toward baseline at progression.

The chain combines TRBV9 with TRBJ2-2; D not resolved. The receptor was isolated from a human donor with chronic lymphocytic leukemia. The material was PBMCs, obtained after 24 months of ibrutinib treatment. The CDR3 DNA sequence: TGTGCCAGCAGCGTAGCGGGGAACACCGGGGAGCTGTTTTTT. It is translated as CASSVAGNTGELFF.